These T cell receptor beta chains were read from a single sample in a study of blood T cell repertoires in COVID-19. The table came from immunoSEQ multiplex PCR; TCRdb's copy has only in-frame clones and leaves some out. Of about 160,000 clones listed, 70% to 90% are singletons. Material for sequencing was peripheral blood. The receptors come from a woman between 55 and 75 years old with COVID-19, enrolled during active disease. CDR3s include the opening cysteine and the closing phenylalanine or tryptophan. Each record gives: D gene, clone size, V gene, J gene, CDR3 protein, CDR3 DNA. A D gene is named only where the DNA matches it firmly. Some rows mark clone size as missing; the rest say once, few, many or name a class of expanded clone.

D gene: TRBD1
clone size: -
V gene: TRBV2
J gene: TRBJ1-1
CDR3 protein: CASSFRQGEAFF
CDR3 DNA: TGTGCCAGCAGTTTTAGACAGGGTGAAGCTTTCTTT

D gene: -
clone size: -
V gene: TRBV3-1/TRBV3-2
J gene: TRBJ1-2
CDR3 protein: CASSPRDTLGGYTF
CDR3 DNA: TGTGCCAGCAGCCCTCGGGACACGCTGGGGGGCTACACCTTC

D gene: -
clone size: -
V gene: TRBV9
J gene: TRBJ1-1
CDR3 protein: CASSVGGVDTEAFF
CDR3 DNA: TGTGCCAGCAGCGTAGGGGGGGTTGACACTGAAGCTTTCTTT

D gene: TRBD2
clone size: -
V gene: TRBV19
J gene: TRBJ2-7
CDR3 protein: CASSIQLAGEQYF
CDR3 DNA: TGTGCCAGTAGTATACAACTAGCGGGCGAGCAGTACTTC

D gene: TRBD1
clone size: -
V gene: TRBV9
J gene: TRBJ1-6
CDR3 protein: CASSAGGSYNSPLHF
CDR3 DNA: TGTGCCAGCAGCGCAGGGGGCTCCTATAATTCACCCCTCCACTTT

D gene: -
clone size: -
V gene: TRBV6-5
J gene: TRBJ1-1
CDR3 protein: CASSFGDMNTEAFF
CDR3 DNA: TGTGCCAGCAGTTTCGGGGATATGAACACTGAAGCTTTCTTT

D gene: TRBD1
clone size: -
V gene: TRBV5-1
J gene: TRBJ1-4
CDR3 protein: CASSPTTGAEGKLFF
CDR3 DNA: TGCGCCAGCAGCCCAACGACAGGGGCGGAGGGAAAACTGTTTTTT

D gene: -
clone size: -
V gene: TRBV9
J gene: TRBJ1-3
CDR3 protein: CASSVAGAAPGNTIYF
CDR3 DNA: TGTGCCAGCAGCGTAGCTGGGGCAGCTCCTGGAAACACCATATATTTT

D gene: -
clone size: -
V gene: TRBV29-1
J gene: TRBJ1-2
CDR3 protein: CSAAPLSAPGAGGYTF
CDR3 DNA: TGCAGCGCCGCCCCACTCTCAGCGCCAGGGGCTGGCGGCTACACCTTC

D gene: -
clone size: -
V gene: TRBV11-1
J gene: TRBJ2-3
CDR3 protein: CASSVAQLTDTQYF
CDR3 DNA: TGTGCCAGCAGCGTCGCACAGCTCACAGATACGCAGTATTTT

D gene: -
clone size: few
V gene: TRBV19
J gene: TRBJ1-5
CDR3 protein: CASSSIFAEGRHQPQHF
CDR3 DNA: TGTGCCAGTAGTTCCATTTTCGCAGAAGGGAGGCATCAGCCCCAGCATTTT

D gene: TRBD1
clone size: -
V gene: TRBV12-3/TRBV12-4
J gene: TRBJ1-2
CDR3 protein: CASSLQGAAGYTF
CDR3 DNA: TGTGCCAGCAGCCTCCAGGGGGCAGCTGGCTACACCTTC

D gene: -
clone size: few
V gene: TRBV10-3
J gene: TRBJ1-3
CDR3 protein: CATEGSGNTIYF
CDR3 DNA: TGTGCCACCGAGGGCTCCGGAAACACCATATATTTT

D gene: -
clone size: -
V gene: TRBV27
J gene: TRBJ2-3
CDR3 protein: CASSLYRVRDHGDTQYF
CDR3 DNA: TGTGCCAGCAGTCTATACAGGGTCAGGGACCATGGGGATACGCAGTATTTT

D gene: TRBD1
clone size: -
V gene: TRBV6-2/TRBV6-3
J gene: TRBJ1-1
CDR3 protein: CASSYGGTGHTEAFF
CDR3 DNA: TGTGCCAGCAGTTACGGGGGGACAGGGCACACTGAAGCTTTCTTT

D gene: TRBD2
clone size: -
V gene: TRBV7-2
J gene: TRBJ2-3
CDR3 protein: CASSLVAGGTDTQYF
CDR3 DNA: TGTGCCAGCAGCTTAGTAGCGGGGGGGACAGATACGCAGTATTTT

D gene: TRBD1
clone size: -
V gene: TRBV7-9
J gene: TRBJ1-4
CDR3 protein: CASSLRTGQGFEKLFF
CDR3 DNA: TGTGCCAGCAGCCTTAGAACGGGACAGGGGTTTGAAAAACTGTTTTTT